The entry below gives a single T cell receptor beta chain sequence along with its context. Its antigen remains unknown. The data are from a study of cytomegalovirus exposure and HLA in healthy donors. Study-level results: The study put under 200 TCR beta chains on its list as cytomegalovirus-associated. Confirmation in vitro established that a few CMV-associated chains were specific for CMV antigens.

The donors were members of the approximately 110-subject validation cohort (separate from the roughly 700-subject first cohort). The protocol was immunoSEQ multiplex PCR, while the TCRdb copy is restricted to in-frame clones and leaves out a portion. Among about 300,000 clones listed, roughly 88% were seen once. The CDR3 is 14 amino acids. Germline lookup yields CDR1 SGDLS and CDR2 YYNGEE. The ends lost 4 bases at V and 4 bases at J; junction bases unmatched: 7. This sequence originates from a young woman in good health and CMV-seronegative. Sequenced sample: PBMCs. The gene calls are TRBV9 and TRBJ1-1; TRBD1 agrees at 7 bases. This CDR3 is CASSPQTGSTEAFF. CDR3 nucleotides: TGTGCCAGCAGCCCCCAGACAGGGAGCACTGAAGCTTTCTTT.